Listed below are T cell receptor beta chains from one sample, sequenced in a study of cytomegalovirus exposure and HLA in healthy donors. Measured with immunoSEQ multiplex PCR; TCRdb has only the in-frame clones, and not every one. The sample has 180,000 or so clones. The sample comprised PBMCs. The receptors here all came from a boy aged 5-17 years in good health and CMV-seronegative. The CDR3 runs from the conserved cysteine through the conserved F or W. The D gene is left open where the match is weak.

V	D	J	DNA	CDR3
TRBV18	TRBD2	TRBJ2-3	TGTGCCACCGCCCCGGGGCGGGGGGTCACAGATACGCAGTATTTT	CATAPGRGVTDTQYF
TRBV6-1	-	TRBJ2-1	TGTGCCAGCAGTGGTCCTTTGCCGGGGGGCACTTACAATGAGCAGTTCTTC	CASSGPLPGGTYNEQFF
TRBV2	-	TRBJ1-1	TGTGCCAGCAGTGGGCCCCTTGGCACTGAAGCTTTCTTT	CASSGPLGTEAFF
TRBV6-1	-	TRBJ1-2	TGTGCCGTGAGTGGGACACCAACCTGGGATGGCTACACCTTC	CAVSGTPTWDGYTF
TRBV7-2	-	TRBJ1-3	TGTGCCAGCAGCCCCCAGTCCCCTGGAAACACCATATATTTT	CASSPQSPGNTIYF
TRBV5-6	TRBD2	TRBJ2-2	TGTGCCAGCACCCGGCGGCTAGCGGGGGGGCCGGGCACCGGGGAGCTGTTTTTT	CASTRRLAGGPGTGELFF
TRBV6-5	TRBD1	TRBJ1-2	TGTGCCAGCGGGGGTACAGGGGGCGCGTATGGCTACACCTTC	CASGGTGGAYGYTF
TRBV15	TRBD2	TRBJ2-1	TGTGCCACCAGCAGAGGACTAGCGGGGGTGGATGAGCAGTTCTTC	CATSRGLAGVDEQFF
TRBV9	-	TRBJ1-1	TGTGCCAGCAGCGCCCGGGGGGCAGCGAGCACTGAAGCTTTCTTT	CASSARGAASTEAFF
TRBV11-2	TRBD1	TRBJ1-1	TGTGCCAGCAGCCAGACAGGGGGAACTGAAGCTTTCTTT	CASSQTGGTEAFF
TRBV7-9	-	TRBJ2-3	TGTGCCAGCAGCCCCCGGAGCACTAGCACAGATACGCAGTATTTT	CASSPRSTSTDTQYF
TRBV7-8	TRBD1	TRBJ2-7	TGTGCCAGCAGCTTAGGGGGGACAGGGCTAAGGAGTTGGAAGTACTTC	CASSLGGTGLRSWKYF
TRBV11-1	-	TRBJ2-5	TGTGCCAGCAGCTTAGGAACGACGGGAAAAGAGACCCAGTACTTC	CASSLGTTGKETQYF
TRBV10-2	TRBD2	TRBJ2-3	TGCGCCAGCAGTGCGGGGGGTCTTCGCACAGATACGCAGTATTTT	CASSAGGLRTDTQYF
TRBV7-6	-	TRBJ1-6	TGTGCCAGCAGCGGCTCAGGGTATTCACCCCTCCACTTT	CASSGSGYSPLHF
TRBV2	-	TRBJ2-1	TGTGCCAGCAGCGAGAGAGGGGGGGTTTTTTACAATGAGCAGTTCTTC	CASSERGGVFYNEQFF
TRBV5-4	TRBD1	TRBJ2-7	TGTGCCAGCAGCTTTACCTCGGCAGGGGGCTACGAGCAGTACTTC	CASSFTSAGGYEQYF
TRBV2	-	TRBJ2-1	TGTGCCAGCACCATCTCCCGGGACAACTTATACAATGAGCAGTTCTTC	CASTISRDNLYNEQFF
TRBV5-1	TRBD1	TRBJ1-2	TGCGCCAGCAGCCCCGACAGGGAGGATGGCTACACCTTC	CASSPDREDGYTF
TRBV7-6	TRBD2	TRBJ2-1	TGTGCCAGCAGCTATAGCGGGGGCGAGCAGTTCTTC	CASSYSGGEQFF
TRBV28	-	TRBJ1-6	TGTGCCAGCAGTCCCCTCGAGACATTAGTTAATTCACCCCTCCACTTT	CASSPLETLVNSPLHF
TRBV19	TRBD1	TRBJ2-7	TGTGCCAGTAGTGGGCGTAGGGACAGGGGGCGGGTGAAGATCTACGAGCAGTACTTC	CASSGRRDRGRVKIYEQYF
TRBV6-5	TRBD1	TRBJ1-1	TGTGCCAGCAACCACATAACAGGGGCCTTCGAAGCTTTCTTT	CASNHITGAFEAFF
TRBV14	-	TRBJ2-3	TGTGCCAGCAGCCAATTCGGTGATACGCAGTATTTT	CASSQFGDTQYF
TRBV7-2	-	TRBJ2-5	TGTGCCAGCAGCCTTCGGACAACCCAAGAGACCCAGTACTTC	CASSLRTTQETQYF
TRBV27	TRBD2	TRBJ2-1	TGTGCCAGCTCCCGAGCGGGGGCCTCGTACAATGAGCAGTTCTTC	CASSRAGASYNEQFF
TRBV7-9	-	TRBJ1-1	TGTGCCAGCAGCTTATCTAGGTGGCTAGACAGCCTTACGAACACTGAAGCTTTCTTT	CASSLSRWLDSLTNTEAFF
TRBV6-6	-	TRBJ2-3	TGTGCCAGCAGTGAGACAGTTATCACAGATACGCAGTATTTT	CASSETVITDTQYF
TRBV6-1	-	TRBJ1-3	TGTGCCAGCAGTGAAGCCCGGTTCTCTGGAAACACCATATATTTT	CASSEARFSGNTIYF